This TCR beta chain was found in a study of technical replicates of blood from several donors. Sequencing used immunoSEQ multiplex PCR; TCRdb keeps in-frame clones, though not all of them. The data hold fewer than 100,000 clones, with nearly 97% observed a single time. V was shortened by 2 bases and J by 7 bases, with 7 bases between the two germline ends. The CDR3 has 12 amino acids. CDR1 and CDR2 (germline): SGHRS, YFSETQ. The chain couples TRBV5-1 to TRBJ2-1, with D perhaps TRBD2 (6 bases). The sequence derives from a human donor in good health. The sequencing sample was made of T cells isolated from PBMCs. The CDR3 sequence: CASSFGGNEQFF. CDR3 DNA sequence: TGCGCCAGCAGCTTCGGAGGGAATGAGCAGTTCTTC.